This entry features one T cell receptor (beta chain) sequence. Its antigen is unknown. No qualities accompany the bases; no much larger clone lies one base away. A patient counted as having stable Graves' hyperthyroidism if no progression to ophthalmopathy occurred over 18 months of follow-up. Hyperthyroidism patients were aged 18 to 65 years and newly diagnosed, with disease duration of less than 2 months. The study excluded patients with uncontrolled infections, other autoimmune diseases, pregnancy or lactation. Clinical symptoms, serum thyroxine and TRAb, thyroid ultrasound, and orbital computed tomography formed the basis for the diagnoses. Ficoll-Paque density gradient centrifugation was used to isolate PBMCs from around 10 ml of fresh peripheral blood. Trizol reagent was used to extract total RNA, and RNA quality was then checked on an Agilent 2100 Bioanalyzer. Spanning cysteine to phenylalanine, the CDR3 consists of 13 amino acids. Only the CDR3 region is kept as DNA, spanning 39 bases read in frame from base 1. The germline V gene (reference sequence) gives CDR1 as LNHDA and CDR2 as SQIVND. Compared with germline, V lacks 8 bases and J lacks 5 bases; bases without a gene match: 7.

This specimen belongs to a study of T cells in Graves' hyperthyroidism and ophthalmopathy (dated by TCRdb to the late 2010s). Background for the entire study: Peripheral blood was collected at initial diagnosis, before any treatment. Whether ophthalmopathy could be predicted prospectively was tested in an independent validation cohort made up of roughly 20 hyperthyroidism patients plus 17 patients who later progressed to ophthalmopathy. Once sampling was done, hyperthyroidism patients were given methimazole at a starting dose of 30 mg daily, whereas ophthalmopathy patients were given high-dose intravenous methylprednisolone. To identify distinguishing TCR V-J signatures, a discovery cohort of 90 to 100 patients was used, comprising approximately 40 with Graves' ophthalmopathy and some 60 with stable Graves' hyperthyroidism. The paper reports TCR Vbeta CDR3 sequencing of 130 to 150 peripheral blood samples: 43 ophthalmopathy, 70 to 85 hyperthyroidism and about 17 progressor patients. In more than 5 Graves' hyperthyroidism patients, the study also compared T-cell repertoires from thyroid tissue with T-cell repertoires from blood. The approximately 100 discovery patients were randomly divided into training and test sets at a 7:3 ratio. What the work shows at the level of the full study, not this receptor alone: In cross-validation, a model built on a 13 V-J signature told ophthalmopathy apart from stable hyperthyroidism with less than 90% sensitivity and roughly 82% specificity, and in testing the same model reached 80%/75%. Sample size was not statistically predetermined, and blinding of investigators to group allocation was not performed. In validation, the model predicted progression to ophthalmopathy a median of roughly 6.5 months before onset, with 65% to 71% sensitivity and around 76% specificity. Most expanded thyroid clonotypes (frequency above 0.001) were also detected in blood, a finding suggesting that blood repertoires may reflect thyroid immune responses.

Amplification of TCR beta CDR3 regions was carried out from RNA transcripts. The TCR CDR3 was subjected to a first round of RT-PCR using the HTBI primer set and the Qiagen OneStep RT-PCR kit. The libraries were constructed in a second round of multiplex PCR and then size-selected and purified. Sequencing of the libraries was done on an Illumina HiSeq2000 using paired-end 100 bp reads. As for how the authors treated the data: SOAPnuke was used to process the raw data, throwing out any read that contained adapters or uncalled bases, had a mean Phred below 15, or lacked an exact constant-primer or identifier match. COPE v1.2.5 was used to merge the high-quality paired reads, and each unique nucleotide sequence was defined as a clonotype. Clonotypes were aligned to IMGT TRBV, TRBD and TRBJ reference segments using MiTCR v1.1. The analysis included only V-J combinations with a frequency above 0.0001, which together covered 99.2% of the repertoires. A TCS score was defined as the ratio between F50 (clonal expansion) and ExV (chaos), using BLOSUM62-based TCRdist between CDR3 peptides within each V-J. Welch's t-statistics and random forest reduced around 550 V-J features to 10 to 15, which were used in a naive Bayes classifier (R e1071). The raw public reads went through TCRdb reprocessing: fastp at Q25, MiXCR clone calling, in-frame beta chains kept. Duplicate CDR3 protein sequences are folded into a single record with the most common DNA and genes. The V and J calls follow TCRdb's processing rather than the paper's. The sample table records approximately 600,000 distinct CDR3 sequences; 15% to 20% of these occur just once. The ten largest clones capture around 3.9% of the sample.

This sequence uses TRBV19 and TRBJ2-7, with 9 central nucleotides matching TRBD2. This sequence originates from a woman in her 30s with Graves' hyperthyroidism. The specimen was blood. CDR3 sequence: CASGRREGHEQYF. The sequenced DNA is TGTGCCAGTGGTCGGCGGGAGGGCCACGAGCAGTACTTC.